Below are 10 T cell receptor beta chains sequenced from a single sample in a study of OX40 agonist ivuxolimab in advanced cancers. Clones were sequenced by immunoSEQ multiplex PCR, and TCRdb holds only the in-frame ones, with some missing. Here the sample spans over 60,000 clones, approximately 81% being singletons. This specimen consisted of CD4+ or CD8+ T cells sorted from blood, obtained in a trial of the OX40 agonist ivuxolimab. The receptors were sampled from an adult with an advanced solid tumor such as melanoma, head and neck, liver or kidney cancer.

This rearrangement joins TRBV18 to TRBJ2-5; TRBD1 aligns across 8 bases. The CDR3 contains 16 residues. Germline V gene data show CDR1 as KGHSH and CDR2 as LQKENI. V lost 1 base to trimming and J lost 0 bases; unmatched junction nucleotides: 4. In DNA form, the CDR3 reads TGTGCCAGCTCACCACGGACAGGGCGGAACCAAGAGACCCAGTACTTC. Its translation: CASSPRTGRNQETQYF. Full variable domain (missing parts from reference TRBV18 and TRBJ2-5): NAGVMQNPRHLVRRRGQEARLRCSPMKGHSHVYWYRQLPEEGLKFMVYLQKENIIDESGMPKERFSAEFPKEGPSILRIQQVVRGDSAAYFCASSPRTGRNQETQYFGPGTRLLVL.

This sequence joins TRBV30 and TRBJ2-1; D is unclear. Germline V gene lookup returns CDR1 GTSNPN and CDR2 SVGIG (reference sequence). The CDR3 sequence is 16 residues long. Trimming removed 1 base at V and 9 bases at J, with 22 bases between. The CDR3 loop reads CAWSATFTSTAAEQFF. In DNA form, the CDR3 reads TGTGCCTGGAGTGCCACGTTTACCTCGACGGCCGCTGAGCAGTTCTTC.

This clone was seen once. V usage is TRBV11-1 and J usage is TRBJ2-2, with 8 bases fitting TRBD1. The germline CDR1 and CDR2 sequences are SGHAT and FQDESV (reference sequence). The J segment lost 2 bases and the V segment lost 4 bases, leaving 6 bases of the junction unmatched. The CDR3 is 16 residues long. CDR3 DNA sequence: TGTGCCAGCAGCTACGGACAGGGAGTAAACACCGGGGAGCTGTTTTTT. Protein: CASSYGQGVNTGELFF.

The V and J genes are TRBV6-1 and TRBJ2-4, with 9 bases aligning to TRBD1. Losses at the gene ends were 6 bases for V and 4 bases for J; bases not matched to a gene: 4. Per the germline V gene, CDR1 is MNHNS and CDR2 is SASEGT. The CDR3 runs to 14 residues. The CDR3 DNA reads TGTGCCAGCAGGGCCGGACAGGGGAAAAACATTCAGTACTTC. Protein product: CASRAGQGKNIQYF.

The chain employs TRBV19 and TRBJ1-5; no reliable D call. From germline, CDR1 is LNHDA and CDR2 SQIVND (reference sequence). The CDR3 is made up of 13 amino acids. V lost 9 bases and J 6 bases, leaving 15 bases between the germline ends. In DNA form, the CDR3 reads TGTGCCAGCCTAGGGCGGATTGGTCAGCCCCAGCATTTT. The encoded protein is CASLGRIGQPQHF.

The chain combines TRBV6-5 with TRBJ1-1; D gene unclear. The CDR3 totals 13 residues. The germline V and J ends were trimmed by 2 bases and 3 bases, with 7 bases remaining between them. The germline V gene has CDR1 MNHEY and CDR2 SVGAGI. CDR3 residues: CASSYGIDTEAFF. DNA of the CDR3: TGTGCCAGCAGTTACGGGATAGACACTGAAGCTTTCTTT.

This chain joins TRBV6-1 and TRBJ1-5, with D tentatively TRBD1 (5 bases). Germline values: CDR1 MNHNS, CDR2 SASEGT. Trimming left V 5 bases short and J 4 bases short, with 12 bases between. This CDR3 spans 14 amino acids. The CDR3 nucleotides read TGTGCCAGCAGTTTCAAAGAGGGGAATCAGCCCCAGCATTTT. Protein sequence: CASSFKEGNQPQHF.

The chain recombines TRBV2 with TRBJ2-1; the D gene is possibly TRBD2 (5 bases). Germline lookup yields CDR1 SNHLY and CDR2 FYNNEI. V dropped 7 bases and J dropped 9 bases, with 7 bases sitting between them. The CDR3 length is 10 residues. The CDR3 loop reads CASNRGEQFF. The CDR3 DNA is TGTGCCAGCAACCGGGGTGAGCAGTTCTTC.

On this clone: This specimen includes other DNA sequences encoding the same CDR3. The V call is TRBV29-1, the J call TRBJ1-1; D is ambiguous. V was clipped by 3 bases and J by 2 bases, with 4 bases between them. Germline V gene lookup returns CDR1 SQVTM and CDR2 ANQGSEA. The CDR3 runs 11 residues. CDR3 in amino acids: CSVEGNTEAFF. As DNA, the CDR3 is TGCAGCGTTGAGGGAAACACTGAAGCTTTCTTT.

The CDR3 DNA sequence: TGTGCCAGTACGGGATTCACTGAAGCTTTCTTT. It codes for CASTGFTEAFF. The V and J genes are TRBV19 and TRBJ1-1, with D unresolved. CDR1 is LNHDA and CDR2 is SQIVND in the germline V gene (reference sequence). This CDR3 region has 11 residues. V dropped 7 bases and J dropped 4 bases, with 7 bases sitting between them.